This T cell receptor beta chain is drawn from a study of OX40 agonist ivuxolimab in advanced cancers. Measured with immunoSEQ multiplex PCR; TCRdb has only the in-frame clones, and not every one. The profile shows roughly 64,000 clones, around 80% of them singletons. Study observations and caveats: Expanded clones were, on average, more numerous among CD8+ T cells than CD4+.

CDR1 and CDR2 (germline): SQVTM, ANQGSEA. This CDR3 has 14 amino acids. Of note for this clone: The antigen is unknown. At one boundary the junction diverges from the germline segment, which might be a read error.

The material sequenced was CD4+ or CD8+ T cells sorted from blood, taken in a trial of the OX40 agonist ivuxolimab. V usage is TRBV29-1 and J usage is TRBJ2-1, with 13 positions matching TRBD2. The clonotype was recovered from an adult with an advanced solid tumor such as melanoma, head and neck, liver or kidney cancer. CDR3 DNA: TGCAGCGTTGCTGGACTAGCGGGAGTAGGAAAGGTGATCTTC. This codes for CSVAGLAGVGKVIF.